Listed here are 16 T cell receptor beta chains from one sample, sequenced in a study of cytomegalovirus exposure and HLA in healthy donors (dated by TCRdb to 2015 to 2018). The library came from the immunoSEQ multiplex PCR assay. In TCRdb, the immuneACCESS table is reduced to in-frame sequences with V and J assigned. These tables do not hold every clone; where another copy was compared, an unresolved V gene accounts for under half, and the others remain unexplained. The sample has 80,000 to 100,000 clones on record, around 88% of them singletons. The leading ten clones occupy roughly 3.8% of the sample. The material sequenced was PBMCs. All receptors derive from a woman under 40 in good health and CMV-seronegative.

The rearrangement joins TRBV7-2 to TRBJ2-7; 13 bases fit TRBD2. The CDR3 totals 15 residues. Trimming took 5 bases from V and 0 from J; bases not matched to a gene: 1. Germline lookup yields CDR1 SGHTA and CDR2 FQGNSA. CDR3: CASSRTSGSSYEQYF. In DNA, the CDR3 is TGTGCCAGCAGCCGGACTAGCGGGAGCTCCTACGAGCAGTACTTC.

This chain connects TRBV2 to TRBJ2-2; 9 bases are a match to TRBD1. The CDR3 is 17 amino acids. The germline V gene has CDR1 SNHLY and CDR2 FYNNEI. The junction had 14 bases not matched to a gene; V was cut back by 7 bases and J by 5 bases. The CDR3 sequence: CASKTSVGTGRTGELFF. The CDR3 bases are TGTGCCAGCAAGACCTCTGTGGGGACAGGGCGAACCGGGGAGCTGTTTTTT.

The rearrangement uses TRBV5-1 and TRBJ2-3, with TRBD2 matching over 7 bases. The CDR3 totals 14 residues. From germline, CDR1 is SGHRS and CDR2 YFSETQ. V dropped 1 base and J dropped 8; count of bases not matched to a gene: 7. CDR3 residues: CASSLSSGEGTQYF. The DNA for the CDR3 is TGCGCCAGCAGCTTGTCCAGCGGGGAGGGTACGCAGTATTTT.

The V call is TRBV28, the J call TRBJ2-7, with a possible D match to TRBD1 (6 bases). V lost 3 bases, J lost 0 bases, and 12 bases lay in between. Germline V gene sequence: CDR1 MDHEN, CDR2 SYDVKM. CDR3 size: 15 residues. CDR3 DNA sequence: TGTGCCAGCAGTTTGAACAGGGATAGCTCCTACGAGCAGTACTTC. Translating gives CASSLNRDSSYEQYF.

V is TRBV13 and J is TRBJ2-7, with 7 bases identical to TRBD2. J lost 7 bases, V lost 5 bases, and 8 bases had no gene match. Looked up from germline, CDR1 is PRHDT and CDR2 is FYEKMQ (reference sequence). The CDR3 has 13 residues. The CDR3 here is CASSMPHGREQYF. CDR3 bases: TGTGCCAGCAGCATGCCCCACGGGAGGGAGCAGTACTTC.

This rearrangement joins TRBV15 to TRBJ1-2, with D uncertain. Germline V CDR1 and CDR2: LNHNV, YYDKDF (reference sequence). V lost 5 bases, J lost 0 bases, and 4 bases lay in between. This CDR3 is 12 amino acids long. The CDR3 DNA reads as TGTGCCACCAGCGCAGCTAACTATGGCTACACCTTC. Residues: CATSAANYGYTF.

J is TRBJ2-6 and V is TRBV4-1; TRBD1 aligns across 7 bases. The CDR3 contains 18 residues. The junction had 9 bases not matched to a gene; V was cut back by 1 base and J by 3 bases. Per germline, CDR1 MGHRA and CDR2 YSYEKL. The CDR3, as DNA: TGCGCCAGCAGCCAAGCGCCTGACAGGGCTGATGGGGCCAACGTCCTGACTTTC. This translates into CASSQAPDRADGANVLTF.

V and J are TRBV5-1 and TRBJ2-5; TRBD1 agrees at 9 bases. Germline V CDR1 and CDR2: SGHRS, YFSETQ. The CDR3 covers 15 residues. With V trimmed by 5 bases and J by 0 bases, 5 bases remained unmatched. The CDR3 loop is CASSSGTGYQETQYF. The DNA of the CDR3 is TGCGCCAGCAGTTCCGGGACAGGGTACCAAGAGACCCAGTACTTC.

This clone has just one count. The V gene is TRBV5-4, the J gene TRBJ1-1; D is unresolved. V gave up 3 bases and J gave up 0 bases, with 6 bases separating them. The CDR3 covers 13 residues. Germline lookup yields CDR1 SGHNT and CDR2 YYREEE (reference sequence). The chain's CDR3 is CASSSPLNTEAFF. The CDR3 nucleotides read TGTGCCAGCAGCTCCCCGTTGAACACTGAAGCTTTCTTT.

The table lists this clone with a count of one. The V and J genes are TRBV7-9 and TRBJ2-3; TRBD2 agrees at 8 bases. CDR1 and CDR2 from the germline V gene are SEHNR and FQNEAQ (reference sequence). The CDR3 covers 15 residues. V dropped 3 bases and J dropped 7; count of bases not matched to a gene: 9. Written as DNA, the CDR3 is TGTGCCAGCAGCTTGACCGGGAGGGCCGTGAATACGCAGTATTTT. Translated: CASSLTGRAVNTQYF.

The chain employs TRBV7-9 and TRBJ2-1, with 7 bases identical to TRBD1. From germline, CDR1 is SEHNR and CDR2 FQNEAQ (reference sequence). This CDR3 contains 15 residues. The junction had 5 bases not matched to a gene; V was cut back by 5 bases and J by 1 base. For the CDR3, the DNA is TGTGCCAGCAGCCCCCGACAGGGATCCTACAATGAGCAGTTCTTC. Amino acid sequence: CASSPRQGSYNEQFF.

V is TRBV10-3 and J is TRBJ2-1, with TRBD1 identical over 9 bases. This CDR3 region has 17 residues. Unmatched junction bases numbered 10, after V lost 0 bases and J lost 7 bases. Looked up from germline, CDR1 is ENHRY and CDR2 is SYGVKD. The CDR3 spells CAISESRDRVVENEQFF. The CDR3 DNA sequence: TGTGCCATCAGTGAGTCCAGGGACAGGGTAGTGGAGAATGAGCAGTTCTTC.

CDR3 amino acids: CASSKREDLYNEQFF. The DNA of the CDR3 is TGTGCCAGCAGTAAGCGGGAGGATCTATACAATGAGCAGTTCTTC. The chain recombines TRBV6-5 with TRBJ2-1; 9 bases match TRBD2. The CDR3 contains 15 residues. The germline V gene has CDR1 MNHEY and CDR2 SVGAGI. V was clipped by 5 bases and J by 4 bases; unmatched bases: 6.

This clone appeared a single time. The genes are TRBV5-1 and TRBJ2-3; TRBD2 matches 9 bases. Germline V gene lookup returns CDR1 SGHRS and CDR2 YFSETQ. V trimming: 3 bases; J trimming: 0 bases; junction bases outside the gene matches: 8. The CDR3 is 17 residues long. The CDR3 here is CASSWPLAGGSTDTQYF. The CDR3 DNA is TGCGCCAGCAGCTGGCCCCTTGCGGGGGGGAGCACAGATACGCAGTATTTT.

CDR3 sequence: CASSTRVPNEKLFF. The CDR3 DNA reads as TGTGCCAGCAGCACCAGGGTACCCAATGAAAAACTGTTTTTT. The chain carries TRBV6-1 and TRBJ1-4; weak D call: TRBD1 (5 bases). Per the germline V gene, CDR1 is MNHNS and CDR2 is SASEGT. This CDR3 is built from 14 residues. The V gene lost 6 bases and the J gene lost 5 bases, with 13 bases spanning the gap.

The chain combines TRBV7-9 with TRBJ2-5; 9 bases map to TRBD2. Germline V gene sequence: CDR1 SEHNR, CDR2 FQNEAQ (reference sequence). The CDR3 extends over 14 amino acids. After removal of 9 bases from V and 5 bases from J, the junction contained 10 bases not matched to a gene. The CDR3 nucleotides are TGTGCCAGTAGGGCTTCGGGACTAGCTGAGACCCAGTACTTC. Translation gives CASRASGLAETQYF.